A single TCR beta chain is shown here with its context. This clonotype was seen repeatedly, ten times or more. Which antigen it targets is not known. Base qualities were left out, and no much larger clone turns up one base away. This sample is drawn from a study of T cell repertoires in cytomegalovirus infection (dated 2019 in TCRdb). With regard to the full study: Peptide stimulations targeted recently identified HLA-C-restricted CMV epitopes, whose presentation resists viral immunomodulation, together with well-studied HLA-B-restricted epitopes. Donor HLA type was relevant to the analysis, as public TCR beta signatures indicated carriage of CMV infection together with the matching HLA type. What the authors observed across the whole study: The ex vivo response was dominated by HLA-C-restricted CMV-specific TCR beta clonotypes, which also provided the single most frequent clonotype in two of eight donors. Carriers of CMV infection plus the relevant HLA type were discriminated by the cumulative frequency of public TCR beta family members in the study cohort and in an independent approximately 400-donor cohort.

In the paper's terms, the treatment or condition label means: in vitro stimulation with specific CMV peptide epitopes to enrich CMV-specific T cells. TCRdb lists the instrument as Illumina HiSeq 1500. The public sequencing data were trimmed at Q25 with fastp and processed into clonotypes with MiXCR by TCRdb, which kept only in-frame beta chains. Records with the same CDR3 protein are collapsed into one entry carrying the most frequent genes and DNA. The sample table contains 900,000 to 950,000 distinct CDR3 sequences; only one count was recorded for roughly 31% of them. In total, the top ten clones hold more than 13% of the sample. The germline V gene specifies SGHVS as CDR1 and FQNEAQ as CDR2. Here V drops 3 bases and J drops 3 bases, and the junction holds 8 bases not matched to any gene. There are 17 amino acids in the CDR3, from cysteine to phenylalanine inclusive. Only the CDR3 DNA stays, 51 bases, in frame from base 1.

This TCR derives from a human donor in good health (CMV status not recorded). Some clones in this sample may be carry-over from other donors' samples. The chain is encoded by TRBV7-8 joined to TRBJ2-6, with 7 central nucleotides matching TRBD1. The sample was cultured CD8+ T cells from PBMCs, taken from culture after CMV antigen stimulation. The nucleotide sequence reads TGTGCCAGCAGCTTTCGACAGGGTGTTGGTGGGGCCAACGTCCTGACTTTC. Its protein is CASSFRQGVGGANVLTF.